The 11 T cell receptor beta chains below were found in one sample sequenced in a study of T-cell memory formation after mild COVID-19. TCRdb redid the calling of the 5' RACE reads with MiXCR, one entry per CDR3 protein. The sample shows 450,000 or so distinct CDR3 sequences, roughly 23% of them seen only once. The sample taken for sequencing was PBMCs or a T cell subset sorted from them (not recorded which). Receptors were obtained from an adult woman who had mild COVID-19 (a few samples of this study predate the infection). Cell type and time point are not known.

CDR3 sequence reads: CASKRVANTGELFF. The CDR3 bases are TGTGCCAGCAAGCGGGTCGCGAACACCGGGGAGCTGTTTTTT. This chain joins TRBV2 and TRBJ2-2, with D tentatively TRBD2 (6 bases). Trimming removed 7 bases from V and 0 bases from J, with 9 bases in between. Germline-derived CDR1 and CDR2 are SNHLY and FYNNEI. CDR3 size: 14 residues.

This clonotype was seen a few times. The V gene is TRBV6-5, the J gene TRBJ2-1; possibly TRBD1 or TRBD2 for D (5 bases each). This CDR3 spans 15 amino acids. CDR1 MNHEY and CDR2 SVGAGI come from the germline V gene. V lost 8 bases to trimming and J lost 3 bases, with 17 bases between them. The CDR3 DNA reads TGTGCCAGCGCACTGACCGGGACGGGCTACAATGAGCAGTTCTTC. Translated, it gives CASALTGTGYNEQFF.

V and J are TRBV3-1 and TRBJ1-2, with 11 positions matching TRBD1. Germline CDR1 is LGHDT and CDR2 is YNNKEL (reference sequence). The CDR3 extends over 14 amino acids. V lost 4 bases to trimming and J lost 4 bases; unmatched junction nucleotides: 2. CDR3 in DNA: TGTGCCAGCAGCCGGGACAGGGGGTTCTATGGCTACACCTTC. It yields the protein CASSRDRGFYGYTF.

The chain recombines TRBV5-1 with TRBJ1-5, with D tentatively TRBD1 (5 bases). V was pared by 1 base and J by 7 bases, with 12 bases between. In germline, CDR1 is SGHRS, CDR2 YFSETQ. The CDR3 has 14 amino acids. The CDR3 DNA reads as TGCGCCAGCAGCTTGTACCAGGGAGGCCAGCCCCAGCATTTT. Encoded protein: CASSLYQGGQPQHF.

This clonotype has just a few counts. This chain joins TRBV25-1 and TRBJ2-5; tentative D call: TRBD1 (5 bases). The CDR3 spans 12 residues. Trimming took off 8 bases at V and 6 bases at J, with 13 bases between the two ends. Germline V gene data show CDR1 as MGHDK and CDR2 as SYGVNS. The CDR3 is CASGAGLQTQYF. CDR3 bases: TGTGCCAGCGGGGCAGGGTTACAGACCCAGTACTTC.

The table lists this clonotype with many counts. V is TRBV5-1 and J is TRBJ1-2; TRBD1 is a possible D gene (5 bases). This CDR3 contains 16 residues. The V gene's germline CDR1 is SGHRS and CDR2 YFSETQ. Trimming left V 1 base short and J 0 bases short, with 13 bases between. In nucleotides, the CDR3 is TGCGCCAGCAGCTTGATTGCAGGACAAGCTAACTATGGCTACACCTTC. Translating gives CASSLIAGQANYGYTF.

J is TRBJ2-7 and V is TRBV3-1, with no clear D. Germline V lookup: CDR1 LGHDT, CDR2 YNNKEL (reference sequence). With 0 bases removed from V and 4 bases from J, the gap between germline ends came to 10 bases. The CDR3 has 14 residues. The CDR3 here is CASSQDRVIYEQYF. The CDR3 DNA reads as TGTGCCAGCAGCCAAGATAGGGTTATTTACGAGCAGTACTTC.

The chain is built from TRBV5-5 and TRBJ2-7; unclear D gene. The germline V gene has CDR1 SGHKS and CDR2 YYEKEE (reference sequence). The length of the CDR3 is 11 residues. The V and J ends lost 3 bases and 13 bases respectively, with 14 bases between them. As DNA, the CDR3 is TGTGCCAGCAGCTCAGGTCTTCTAGACTACTTC. This gives the protein CASSSGLLDYF.

This clonotype was counted between two and nine times. The chain carries TRBV3-1 and TRBJ1-2, with D possibly TRBD1 on 5 matching bases. The germline gives CDR1 LGHDT, CDR2 YNNKEL (reference sequence). This CDR3 has 14 residues. Trimming removed 4 bases from V and 3 bases from J, with 12 bases in between. For the CDR3, the DNA is TGTGCCAGCAGCCTAGGGGCCAGGCACTATGGCTACACCTTC. Protein product: CASSLGARHYGYTF.

This clonotype appeared many times. V usage is TRBV9 and J usage is TRBJ2-5; D call uncertain. Per germline, CDR1 SGDLS and CDR2 YYNGEE. The CDR3 consists of 12 residues. V shed 0 bases and J shed 7 bases, with 7 bases lying between them. CDR3 region: CASSVGRGTQYF. The CDR3 DNA is TGTGCCAGCAGCGTAGGCCGAGGGACCCAGTACTTC.

The rearrangement uses TRBV14 and TRBJ2-3; 7 positions agree with TRBD2. The CDR3 has 16 residues. Germline CDR1 and CDR2: SGHDN and FVKESK. Losses at the gene ends were 2 bases for V and 2 bases for J; bases not matched to a gene: 7. CDR3 nucleotides: TGTGCCAGCAGCCAAAGGCTAGCGGTCATCACAGATACGCAGTATTTT. The encoded protein is CASSQRLAVITDTQYF.